This TCR beta chain was captured in a study of CD8+ T cells in alopecia areata. The overall study: Female C3H/HeJ mice aged 7-10 weeks were given skin from C3H/HeJ graft donors, 6-12 months old, that had spontaneous alopecia.

Extraction of RNA preceded its reverse transcription into cDNA, which served as the sequencing template. Generated by immunoSEQ multiplex PCR, the TCRdb table keeps only in-frame clones and is missing some. The record shows more than 250,000 clones for this sample, with no singletons present. To note about this clone: Any gene name here is a mouse gene name. The CDR3 end is not reached by the read, which stops 4 residues before it; the germline J gene fills it in.

This CDR3 spans 13 amino acids. In germline, CDR1 is NNHDY, CDR2 SYVADS. Deletions cut 4 bases from V and 4 bases from J, with 10 bases between. Separation of pooled cutaneous lymph node cells was by sorting with CD4, CD8alpha, NKG2D, NKG2ACE and other markers. The rearrangement joins TRBV13-3 to TRBJ2-3; D perhaps matches TRBD1 (5 bases). The sample comprised CD4+ T cells sorted from a lymph node. This TCR was recovered from a C3H/HeJ mouse with alopecia areata. For the strain, the MHC haplotype given is H2-k. The sequenced part of the CDR3 DNA is TGTGCCAGCAGTCTGCAGGGCCCAGAA. Its translation is CASSLQGPE. The complete CDR3 reads CASSLQGPETLYF.